The entry below describes one TCR beta chain. Antigen unknown. The data belong to a study of chemoradiotherapy in HPV16-positive cancers. Overall study context: A couple of HPV16-positive patients' cells yielded candidate HPV-specific clones and common motifs. General study results and limits: HPV-specific T cells were functionally defined from only a couple of HPV16-positive patients. For HPV16-positive patients, expanding HPV-responsive T cells associated with longer recurrence-free survival. During treatment, candidate HPV-specific clones and E7-related motifs expanded in tumor.

The length of the CDR3 is 15 residues. V was shortened by 0 bases and J by 8 bases, with 16 bases between the two germline ends. Germline CDR1 MDHEN, CDR2 SYDVKM. Here immunoSEQ multiplex PCR was the method, and the copy in TCRdb shows in-frame clones only, minus some. Among about 31,000 clones listed, 84% were seen once. Sequencing was performed on blood, taken from a patient who underwent chemoradiotherapy. The rearrangement joins TRBV28 to TRBJ1-2; possible D gene TRBD1, 5 bases. This TCR was recovered from a human donor with HPV-associated anogenital cancer. The chain's CDR3 is CASSLWGQGAGGYTF. The DNA of the CDR3 is TGTGCCAGCAGTTTATGGGGGCAGGGAGCGGGAGGCTACACCTTC.